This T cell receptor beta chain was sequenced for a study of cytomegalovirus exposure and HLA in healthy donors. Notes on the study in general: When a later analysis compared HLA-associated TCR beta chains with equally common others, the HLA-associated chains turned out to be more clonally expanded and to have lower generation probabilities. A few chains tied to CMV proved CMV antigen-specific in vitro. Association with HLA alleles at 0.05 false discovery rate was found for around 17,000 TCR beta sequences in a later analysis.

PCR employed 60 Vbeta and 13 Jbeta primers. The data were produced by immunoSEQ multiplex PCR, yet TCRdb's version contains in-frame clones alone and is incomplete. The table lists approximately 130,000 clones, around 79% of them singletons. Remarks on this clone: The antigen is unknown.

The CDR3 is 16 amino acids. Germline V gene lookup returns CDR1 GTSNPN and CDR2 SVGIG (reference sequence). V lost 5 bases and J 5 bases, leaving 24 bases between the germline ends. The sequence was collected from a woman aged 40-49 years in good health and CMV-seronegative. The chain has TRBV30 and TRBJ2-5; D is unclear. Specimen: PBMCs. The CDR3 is CAWAPSLDYPKETQYF. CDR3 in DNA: TGTGCCTGGGCGCCGAGTTTAGATTATCCGAAGGAGACCCAGTACTTC.